Presented here are 31 T cell receptor beta chains from one specimen sequenced in a study of blood T cell repertoires in COVID-19. Only in-frame clones appear in the TCRdb table, and some are missing; sequencing was by immunoSEQ multiplex PCR. The sample records 15,000 to 20,000 clones, about 79% being singletons. Input material: peripheral blood. All receptors come from a human donor in a cohort sampled during active COVID-19.

The chain links TRBV30 to TRBJ2-3; 13 bases line up with TRBD2. Looked up from germline, CDR1 is GTSNPN and CDR2 is SVGIG (reference sequence). The CDR3 covers 17 residues. Trimming cost V 3 bases and J 4 bases; bases outside gene matches: 10. CDR3 region: CAWSGLAGVLEADTQYF. In DNA form, the CDR3 reads TGTGCCTGGAGCGGACTAGCGGGAGTATTGGAAGCAGATACGCAGTATTTT.

This chain uses TRBV4-3 with TRBJ2-1; 8 positions agree with TRBD2. Per the germline V gene, CDR1 is LGHNA and CDR2 is YSLEER. J gave up 1 base and V 5 bases, and 7 bases lay outside the gene matches. The CDR3 is 16 amino acids. The DNA for the CDR3 is TGCGCCAGCAGCGCAAGCGGGAGAGGGTCCTACAATGAGCAGTTCTTC. This sequence encodes CASSASGRGSYNEQFF.

This chain joins TRBV30 and TRBJ1-2; the match to TRBD1 covers 7 bases. CDR1 and CDR2 (germline): GTSNPN, SVGIG (reference sequence). Losses at the gene ends were 1 base for V and 8 bases for J; bases not matched to a gene: 16. The CDR3 loop spans 16 amino acids. CDR3 in DNA: TGTGCCTGGAGTGGCCCTGGGGCAGGGGGATTAGGCGGCTACACCTTC. As protein: CAWSGPGAGGLGGYTF.

The genes are TRBV24-1 and TRBJ2-2; weak D call: TRBD1 (6 bases). CDR3 size: 14 residues. Germline CDR1 is KGHDR and CDR2 is SFDVKD. Trimming cost V 6 bases and J 1 base, with 8 bases left between them. The CDR3 sequence is CATSLGQNTGELFF. CDR3 DNA sequence: TGTGCCACCAGTTTGGGACAGAACACCGGGGAGCTGTTTTTT.

This clone was seen a single time. The gene calls are TRBV28 and TRBJ1-2; 7 bases are shared with TRBD1. The CDR3 totals 13 residues. CDR1 is MDHEN and CDR2 is SYDVKM in the germline V gene. V was clipped by 3 bases and J by 4 bases; unmatched bases: 2. For the CDR3, the DNA is TGTGCCAGCAGTTTGGGACAGTCCTATGGCTACACCTTC. As protein: CASSLGQSYGYTF.

The rearrangement joins TRBV28 to TRBJ1-3, with D possibly matching TRBD1 (6 bases). The V and J ends lost 5 bases and 4 bases respectively, with 18 bases between them. Germline V gene data show CDR1 as MDHEN and CDR2 as SYDVKM. This CDR3 comprises 16 residues. The CDR3, as DNA: TGTGCCAGCAGTGGGACATTGAGGATAGCCGGAAACACCATATATTTT. Amino acids: CASSGTLRIAGNTIYF.

The CDR3 sequence is CASSEGRGPYEQYF. CDR3 nucleotide sequence: TGTGCCAGCAGTGAGGGCAGGGGGCCCTACGAGCAGTACTTC. The chain joins TRBV2 to TRBJ2-7; 8 nucleotides align to TRBD1. With 3 bases clipped from V and 2 bases from J, the junction kept 3 bases outside the gene matches. Germline V gene sequence: CDR1 SNHLY, CDR2 FYNNEI. This CDR3 spans 14 amino acids.

V gene TRBV20-1 combines with J gene TRBJ2-2; no clear D gene. CDR1 and CDR2 from the germline V gene are DFQATT and SNEGSKA (reference sequence). The CDR3 is 11 residues long. The chain's CDR3 is CSYGSDGELFF. CDR3 nucleotide sequence: TGCAGCTACGGTTCCGACGGGGAGCTGTTTTTT.

In regard to this clone: The same CDR3 is also encoded by other DNA sequences in this sample. The chain uses TRBV10-3 and TRBJ2-3; 7 nucleotides agree with TRBD2. Germline trimming cut 3 bases from V and 2 bases from J; bases unmatched to any gene: 5. The CDR3 runs 15 residues. Germline CDR1 reads ENHRY; CDR2 reads SYGVKD. CDR3 in amino acids: CAISDLAGDTDTQYF. The CDR3 DNA sequence: TGTGCCATCAGTGATTTAGCGGGTGACACAGATACGCAGTATTTT.

V usage is TRBV7-3 and J usage is TRBJ2-2; 12 positions agree with TRBD2. Germline CDR1 reads SGHTA; CDR2 reads FQGTGA. The CDR3 length is 21 residues. J lost 6 bases, V lost 2 bases, and 19 bases had no gene match. The chain's CDR3 is CASSLLATLMTSGRTSGELFF. CDR3 coding DNA: TGTGCCAGCAGCTTACTGGCCACGCTCATGACTAGCGGGAGAACATCCGGGGAGCTGTTTTTT. Full variable domain (remainder filled in from reference TRBV7-3 and TRBJ2-2): GAGVSQTPSNKVTEKGKYVELRCDPISGHTALYWYRQSLGQGPEFLIYFQGTGAADDSGLPNDRFFAVRPEGSVSTLKIQRTERGDSAVYLCASSLLATLMTSGRTSGELFFGEGSRLTVL.

Notes on this clone: Distinct nucleotide sequences in the sample also encode this CDR3. The chain carries TRBV20-1 and TRBJ2-3; D unclear. CDR1 DFQATT and CDR2 SNEGSKA come from the germline V gene (reference sequence). Trimming shortened V by 0 bases and J by 8 bases, and 6 bases separated the two germline ends. CDR3 length equals 11 residues. CDR3 amino acids: CSARDLSTQYF. CDR3 in DNA: TGCAGTGCTAGAGATCTTAGTACGCAGTATTTT.

The chain employs TRBV4-1 and TRBJ2-5; D not certain. Between the trimmed V and J ends, which lost 8 bases and 5 bases, there was a span of 15 bases. Looked up from germline, CDR1 is MGHRA and CDR2 is YSYEKL. This CDR3 has 13 residues. The CDR3 loop reads CASAPGNMETQYF. For the CDR3, the DNA is TGCGCCAGCGCCCCCGGTAATATGGAGACCCAGTACTTC.

Comments on this clone: Compared with germline, one end of the junction differs, possibly owing to a read error. V is TRBV19 and J is TRBJ2-7; D gene uncertain. CDR1 LNHDA and CDR2 SQIVND come from the germline V gene (reference sequence). The CDR3 is 8 amino acids. The CDR3 DNA is TGTGCCAGTAGTATCGGAGAATTC. Translated, it gives CASSIGEF. Complete variable domain (other parts from reference TRBV19 and TRBJ2-7): DGGITQSPKYLFRKEGQNVTLSCEQNLNHDAMYWYRQDPGQGLRLIYYSQIVNDFQKGDIAEGYSVSREKKESFPLTVTSAQKNPTAFYLCASSIGEFGPGTRLTVT.

The genes are TRBV5-1 and TRBJ2-3; TRBD1 matches 12 bases. The V gene's germline CDR1 is SGHRS and CDR2 YFSETQ. The CDR3 contains 17 residues. V shed 4 bases, J shed 2 bases, and the junction held 8 bases outside the gene matches. CDR3 coding DNA: TGCGCCAGCAGCCAAGGGACAGGGGGCGGCAACACAGATACGCAGTATTTT. Translation: CASSQGTGGGNTDTQYF.

This clone was counted once. V gene TRBV25-1 combines with J gene TRBJ2-7, with 11 positions matching TRBD2. V was clipped by 4 bases and J by 2 bases; unmatched bases: 1. CDR3 length: 14 residues. Germline-derived CDR1 and CDR2 are MGHDK and SYGVNS. The CDR3 loop reads CASSGLAGTYEQYF. The CDR3 bases are TGTGCCAGCAGTGGACTAGCGGGGACCTACGAGCAGTACTTC.

Remarks on this clone: The sample contains more than one DNA sequence encoding this CDR3. The chain combines TRBV13 with TRBJ1-1; D might be TRBD1 (6 bases). Germline lookup yields CDR1 PRHDT and CDR2 FYEKMQ (reference sequence). Trimming shortened V by 1 base and J by 0 bases, and 18 bases separated the two germline ends. This CDR3 has 18 amino acids. The CDR3 sequence is CASSLVSWGPGMNTEAFF. CDR3 sequence (DNA): TGTGCCAGCAGCTTAGTATCTTGGGGGCCCGGAATGAACACTGAAGCTTTCTTT.

By frequency in the sample, this clone is medium-sized. The rearrangement uses TRBV6-4 and TRBJ2-3; 10 nucleotides align to TRBD1. This CDR3 region has 14 residues. The V and J ends lost 2 bases and 4 bases, in that order; junction bases with no gene match: 0. Germline assignment: CDR1 MRHNA and CDR2 SNTAGT. CDR3 sequence: CASSDGQGADTQYF. The CDR3, as DNA: TGTGCCAGCAGTGACGGACAGGGGGCAGATACGCAGTATTTT.

The chain has TRBV19 and TRBJ2-3; D gene uncertain. Germline V CDR1 and CDR2: LNHDA, SQIVND (reference sequence). V was clipped by 6 bases and J by 0 bases, with 10 bases between them. The length of the CDR3 is 14 residues. Here the CDR3 reads CASSPTVSTDTQYF. The CDR3 nucleotides are TGTGCCAGTAGCCCGACTGTCAGCACAGATACGCAGTATTTT.

The J gene is TRBJ2-1, the V gene TRBV6-4; TRBD2 aligns across 8 bases. Germline CDR1 reads MRHNA; CDR2 reads SNTAGT. The V segment lost 2 bases and the J segment 6 bases; nucleotides outside the gene matches: 6. The CDR3 runs to 15 residues. This CDR3 reads CASSDRAGVGNEQFF. The DNA of the CDR3 is TGTGCCAGCAGTGACCGAGCGGGAGTGGGCAATGAGCAGTTCTTC.

This clone was seen once. This chain uses TRBV14 with TRBJ1-2, with TRBD1 matching over 7 bases. There are 15 residues in the CDR3. V shed 6 bases, J shed 7 bases, and the junction held 14 bases outside the gene matches. Germline CDR1 is SGHDN and CDR2 is FVKESK. CDR3 region: CASRKARGMRVGYTF. The CDR3 coding sequence is TGTGCCAGCAGGAAGGCCAGGGGGATGAGAGTTGGCTACACCTTC. The full variable domain, rest sourced from reference TRBV14 and TRBJ1-2, is EAGVTQFPSHSVIEKGQTVTLRCDPISGHDNLYWYRRVMGKEIKFLLHFVKESKQDESGMPNNRFLAERTGGTYSTLKVQPAELEDSGVYFCASRKARGMRVGYTFGSGTRLTVV.

The chain employs TRBV12-3 or TRBV12-4 and TRBJ2-5; 8 nucleotides agree with TRBD1. CDR3 length: 12 residues. J gave up 5 bases and V 4 bases, and 0 bases lay outside the gene matches. The CDR3 loop is CASSWTGETQYF. Written as DNA, the CDR3 is TGTGCCAGCAGTTGGACAGGGGAGACCCAGTACTTC.

V is TRBV28 and J is TRBJ2-7; D might be TRBD2 (6 bases). Trimming took off 7 bases at V and 3 bases at J, with 16 bases between the two ends. Looked up from germline, CDR1 is MDHEN and CDR2 is SYDVKM. This CDR3 region has 14 residues. DNA for the CDR3: TGTGCCAGCAAGATCGCGGGATTAGGCTACGAGCAGTACTTC. Translation gives CASKIAGLGYEQYF.

The chain is built from TRBV9 and TRBJ2-2; D possibly corresponds to TRBD2 (5 bases). V dropped 0 bases and J dropped 4 bases, with 13 bases sitting between them. Germline lookup yields CDR1 SGDLS and CDR2 YYNGEE. This CDR3 spans 16 amino acids. The CDR3: CASSVGTARGTGELFF. Written as DNA, the CDR3 is TGTGCCAGCAGCGTAGGGACTGCTCGGGGCACCGGGGAGCTGTTTTTT.

This sequence joins TRBV6-2 or TRBV6-3 and TRBJ2-1; perhaps TRBD2 as D (5 bases). The germline V and J ends were trimmed by 2 bases and 0 bases, with 5 bases remaining between them. The CDR3 has 14 amino acids. The V gene's germline CDR1 is MNHEY and CDR2 SVGEGT. The CDR3 loop is CASSYRDSYNEQFF. The CDR3 DNA reads TGTGCCAGCAGTTACCGGGACTCCTACAATGAGCAGTTCTTC.

V gene TRBV27 combines with J gene TRBJ2-1; 7 nucleotides align to TRBD1. Germline CDR1 and CDR2: MNHEY and SMNVEV (reference sequence). With V trimmed by 5 bases and J by 5 bases, 9 bases remained unmatched. This CDR3 is 15 amino acids long. CDR3 bases: TGTGCCAGCAGTGCTGAAGGGACAGCTGACAATGAGCAGTTCTTC. As protein: CASSAEGTADNEQFF.

This chain uses TRBV28 with TRBJ2-5, with D possibly being TRBD1 (5 bases). CDR1 is MDHEN and CDR2 is SYDVKM in the germline V gene. The CDR3 runs to 15 residues. Between the trimmed V and J ends, which lost 3 bases and 6 bases, there was a span of 17 bases. The CDR3 DNA is TGTGCCAGCAGTTTCAGGGCGACCTTTGAAAAGACCCAGTACTTC. It encodes CASSFRATFEKTQYF.

The chain links TRBV27 to TRBJ2-2; tentatively, D is TRBD2 (6 bases). Deletions cut 4 bases from V and 0 bases from J, with 18 bases between. Germline V gene sequence: CDR1 MNHEY, CDR2 SMNVEV (reference sequence). The CDR3 is 18 amino acids. The CDR3 nucleotides are TGTGCCAGCAGTTGGGATGGGGGGTTCAGCCCGAACACCGGGGAGCTGTTTTTT. Its protein is CASSWDGGFSPNTGELFF.

The chain couples TRBV6-2 or TRBV6-3 to TRBJ2-7, with 12 bases aligning to TRBD2. Germline trimming cut 2 bases from V and 4 bases from J; bases unmatched to any gene: 3. CDR3 length equals 15 residues. Germline assignment: CDR1 MNHEY and CDR2 SVGEGT. CDR3 DNA: TGTGCCAGCAGTTACGAGGGGACTAGCGGGTACGAGCAGTACTTC. As protein: CASSYEGTSGYEQYF.

V usage is TRBV19 and J usage is TRBJ2-7; 7 nucleotides agree with TRBD2. The CDR3 has 15 residues. Germline-derived CDR1 and CDR2 are LNHDA and SQIVND (reference sequence). V trimming: 2 bases; J trimming: 5 bases; junction bases outside the gene matches: 9. The DNA of the CDR3 is TGTGCCAGTAGTATAATGGGCAGGGCGGGGGACGAGCAGTACTTC. Protein: CASSIMGRAGDEQYF.

This clone has more than one count but fewer than ten. The chain has TRBV27 and TRBJ1-2; 8 bases map to TRBD1. The CDR3 is 14 amino acids. Trimming cost V 4 bases and J 3 bases; bases outside gene matches: 4. The germline V gene encodes CDR1 MNHEY and CDR2 SMNVEV (reference sequence). The CDR3 spells CASSYDRGDYGYTF. The CDR3 DNA reads TGTGCCAGCAGTTACGACAGGGGAGACTATGGCTACACCTTC.

The chain combines TRBV28 with TRBJ2-5, with 8 bases identical to TRBD2. Germline CDR1 is MDHEN and CDR2 is SYDVKM. The length of the CDR3 is 16 residues. The V and J ends lost 8 bases and 0 bases, in that order; junction bases with no gene match: 11. CDR3 residues: CASPPRSGSHQETQYF. The CDR3 DNA reads TGTGCCAGCCCCCCCCGCAGCGGGAGTCACCAAGAGACCCAGTACTTC.